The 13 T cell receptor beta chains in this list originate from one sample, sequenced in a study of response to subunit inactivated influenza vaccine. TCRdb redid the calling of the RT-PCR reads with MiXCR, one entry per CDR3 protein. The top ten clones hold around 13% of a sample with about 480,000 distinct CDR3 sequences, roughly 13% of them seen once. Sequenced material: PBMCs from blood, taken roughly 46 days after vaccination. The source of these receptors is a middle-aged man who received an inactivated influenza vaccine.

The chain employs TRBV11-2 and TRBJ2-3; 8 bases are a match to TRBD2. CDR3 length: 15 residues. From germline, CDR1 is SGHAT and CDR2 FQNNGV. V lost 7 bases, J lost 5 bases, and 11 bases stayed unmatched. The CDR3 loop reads CASNDSPGGGDTQYF. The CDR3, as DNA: TGTGCCAGCAACGATAGTCCGGGGGGGGGAGATACGCAGTATTTT.

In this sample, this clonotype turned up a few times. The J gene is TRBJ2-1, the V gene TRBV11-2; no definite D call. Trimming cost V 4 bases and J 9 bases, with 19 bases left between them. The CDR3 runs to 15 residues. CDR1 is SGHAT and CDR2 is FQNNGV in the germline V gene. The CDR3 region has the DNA TGTGCCAGCAGCTCCCTCGAGCTGCTGAAGGCTGAGCAGTTCTTC. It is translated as CASSSLELLKAEQFF.

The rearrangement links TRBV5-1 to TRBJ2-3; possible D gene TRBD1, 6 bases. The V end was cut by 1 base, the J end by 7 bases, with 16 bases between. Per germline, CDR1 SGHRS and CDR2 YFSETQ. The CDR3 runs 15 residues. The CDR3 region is CASSLTYLGHYTQYF. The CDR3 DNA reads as TGCGCCAGCAGCTTGACCTACCTGGGACATTATACGCAGTATTTT.

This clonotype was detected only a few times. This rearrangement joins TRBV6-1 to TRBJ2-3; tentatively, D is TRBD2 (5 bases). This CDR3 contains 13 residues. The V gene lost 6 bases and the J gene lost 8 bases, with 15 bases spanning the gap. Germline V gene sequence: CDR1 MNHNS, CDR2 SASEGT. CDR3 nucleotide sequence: TGTGCCAGCAGCAATAACCGAGGAGGTACGCAGTATTTT. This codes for CASSNNRGGTQYF.

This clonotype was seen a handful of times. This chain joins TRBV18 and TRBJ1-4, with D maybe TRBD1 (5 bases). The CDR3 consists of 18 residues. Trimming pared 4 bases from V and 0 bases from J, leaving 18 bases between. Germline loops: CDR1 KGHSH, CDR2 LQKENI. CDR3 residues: CASSRGPLATATNEKLFF. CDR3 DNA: TGTGCCAGCTCACGGGGCCCTCTGGCGACGGCAACTAATGAAAAACTGTTTTTT.

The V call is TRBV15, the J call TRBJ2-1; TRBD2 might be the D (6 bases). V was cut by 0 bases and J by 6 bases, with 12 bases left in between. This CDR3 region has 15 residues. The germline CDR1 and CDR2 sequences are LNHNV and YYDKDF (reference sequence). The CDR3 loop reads CATSRDLSGGNEQFF. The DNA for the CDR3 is TGTGCCACCAGCAGAGATCTTAGCGGAGGCAATGAGCAGTTCTTC.

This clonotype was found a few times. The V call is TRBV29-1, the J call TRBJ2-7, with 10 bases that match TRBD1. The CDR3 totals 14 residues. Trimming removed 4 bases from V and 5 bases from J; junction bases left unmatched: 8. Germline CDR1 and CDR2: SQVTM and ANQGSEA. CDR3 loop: CSVVGTGDSHEQYF. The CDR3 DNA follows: TGCAGCGTTGTTGGGACAGGGGATAGCCACGAGCAGTACTTC.

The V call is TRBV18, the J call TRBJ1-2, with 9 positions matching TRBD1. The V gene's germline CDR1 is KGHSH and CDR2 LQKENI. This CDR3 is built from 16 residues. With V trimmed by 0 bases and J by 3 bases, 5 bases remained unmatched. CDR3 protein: CASSPPGTGKDYGYTF. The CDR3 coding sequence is TGTGCCAGCTCACCACCCGGGACAGGGAAAGACTATGGCTACACCTTC.

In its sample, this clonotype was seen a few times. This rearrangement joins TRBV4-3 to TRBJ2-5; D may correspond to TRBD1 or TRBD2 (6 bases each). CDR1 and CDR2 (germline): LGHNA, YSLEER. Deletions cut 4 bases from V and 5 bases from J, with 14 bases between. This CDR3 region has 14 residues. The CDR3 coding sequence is TGCGCCAGCAGCCGATGGGGGGCCGGGGAGACCCAGTACTTC. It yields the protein CASSRWGAGETQYF.

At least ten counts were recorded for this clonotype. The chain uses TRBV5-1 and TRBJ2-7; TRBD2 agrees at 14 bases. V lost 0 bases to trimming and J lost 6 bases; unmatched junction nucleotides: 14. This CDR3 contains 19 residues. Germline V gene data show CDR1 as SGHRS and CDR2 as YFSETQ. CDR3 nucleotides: TGCGCCAGCAGCTTGGAAGGGACTAGCGGGAGTTCGCTTATTCCCGAGCAGTACTTC. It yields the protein CASSLEGTSGSSLIPEQYF.

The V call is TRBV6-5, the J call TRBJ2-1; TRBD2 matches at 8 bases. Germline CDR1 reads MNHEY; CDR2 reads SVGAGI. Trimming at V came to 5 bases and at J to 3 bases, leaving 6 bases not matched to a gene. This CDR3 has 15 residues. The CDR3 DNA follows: TGTGCCAGCAGTAACGGGGGGGCGATCTACAATGAGCAGTTCTTC. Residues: CASSNGGAIYNEQFF.

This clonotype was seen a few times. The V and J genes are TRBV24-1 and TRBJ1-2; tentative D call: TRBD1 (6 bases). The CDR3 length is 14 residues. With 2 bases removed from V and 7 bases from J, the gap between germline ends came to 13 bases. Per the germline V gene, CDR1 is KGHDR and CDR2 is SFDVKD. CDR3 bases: TGTGCCACCAGTGATTCGGACAGAATCAGTGGCTACACCTTC. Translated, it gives CATSDSDRISGYTF.

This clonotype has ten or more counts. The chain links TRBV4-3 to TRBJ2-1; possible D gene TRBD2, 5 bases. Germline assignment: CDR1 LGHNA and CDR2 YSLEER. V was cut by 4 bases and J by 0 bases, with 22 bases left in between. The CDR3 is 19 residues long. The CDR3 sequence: CASSRAPALRAISYNEQFF. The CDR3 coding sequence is TGCGCCAGCAGCCGAGCTCCCGCTTTGAGGGCCATCTCCTACAATGAGCAGTTCTTC.